Included here is one TCR beta chain sequence, with context. The CDR3 has 16 amino acids. Germline loops: CDR1 SGHTA, CDR2 FQGNSA. J was trimmed by 7 bases and V by 4 bases; bases with no gene match: 14. The data are from a study of blood T cell repertoires in COVID-19. Study-level information: Material from acute and convalescent COVID-19 was sourced from the United States, Italy and Spain. Sources were T cells, B-cell-depleted T cells, or PBMCs; the material itself was cDNA or gDNA.

How the authors handled the data: Nucleated cell number was recorded as an estimate derived from reference gene primer amplification. Clones were sequenced by immunoSEQ multiplex PCR, and TCRdb holds only the in-frame ones, with some missing. V and J calls and clone size come straight from that table; D and trimming were deduced from the DNA. There are tens of thousands of clones in the sample; 85% to 90% occur only once, and 6% to 6.5% lies in the top ten. Seattle researchers signed up patients amid active infection and tracked them longitudinally. Specimen: peripheral blood. This chain joins TRBV7-2 and TRBJ2-5, with 8 bases lining up with TRBD2. The source of this sequence is an older woman with COVID-19, enrolled during active disease. CDR3 region: CASSSGATSGRGTQYF. The CDR3 nucleotides read TGTGCCAGCAGCTCGGGGGCTACTAGCGGACGGGGGACCCAGTACTTC.